The entry below gives a single T cell receptor beta chain sequence along with its context. This entry belongs to a study of T cell changes during pregnancy in multiple sclerosis. Produced via immunoSEQ multiplex PCR; TCRdb's table is partial and in-frame only. Among some 60,000 clones listed, 93% were seen once. The CDR3 length is 20 residues. Per the germline V gene, CDR1 is SGHDN and CDR2 is FVKESK. The V segment lost 0 bases and the J segment 2 bases; nucleotides outside the gene matches: 13. This TCR derives from a female donor with multiple sclerosis, enrolled in a pregnancy study. This chain uses TRBV14 with TRBJ2-1, with 10 positions matching TRBD2. Sequenced material: peripheral blood, taken after pregnancy. The DNA of the CDR3 is TGTGCCAGCAGCCAAGATTTTACTAGCGGGGCCCTACCCCCCTACAATGAGCAGTTCTTC. It specifies CASSQDFTSGALPPYNEQFF.